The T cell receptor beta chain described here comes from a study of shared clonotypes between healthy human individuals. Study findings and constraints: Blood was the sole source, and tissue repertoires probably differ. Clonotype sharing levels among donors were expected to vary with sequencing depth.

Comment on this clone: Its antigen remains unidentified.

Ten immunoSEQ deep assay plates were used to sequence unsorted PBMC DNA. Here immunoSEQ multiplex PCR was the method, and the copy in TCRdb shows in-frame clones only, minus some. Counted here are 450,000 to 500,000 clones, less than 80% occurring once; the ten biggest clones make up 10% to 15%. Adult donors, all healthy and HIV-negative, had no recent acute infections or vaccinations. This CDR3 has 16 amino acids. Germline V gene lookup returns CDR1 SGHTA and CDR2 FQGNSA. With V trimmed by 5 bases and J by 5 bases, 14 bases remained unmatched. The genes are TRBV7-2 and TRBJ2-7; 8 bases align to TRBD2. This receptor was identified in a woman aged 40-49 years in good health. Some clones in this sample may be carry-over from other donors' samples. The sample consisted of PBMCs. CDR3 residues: CASSTRGSGIPHEQYF. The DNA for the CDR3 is TGTGCCAGCAGCACCCGTGGTAGCGGGATCCCTCACGAGCAGTACTTC. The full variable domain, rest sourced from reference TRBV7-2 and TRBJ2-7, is GAGVSQSPSNKVTEKGKDVELRCDPISGHTALYWYRQSLGQGLEFLIYFQGNSAPDKSGLPSDRFSAERTGGSVSTLTIQRTQQEDSAVYLCASSTRGSGIPHEQYFGPGTRLTVT.